This T cell receptor (beta chain) comes out of a study of cytomegalovirus exposure and HLA in healthy donors. Concerning this clone: The antigen is undetermined.

The CDR3 runs 14 residues. V trimming: 0 bases; J trimming: 13 bases; junction bases outside the gene matches: 7. Per the germline V gene, CDR1 is SGDLS and CDR2 is YYNGEE. PCR used 60 Vbeta primers and 13 Jbeta primers. Profiled with immunoSEQ multiplex PCR; TCRdb holds only in-frame clones, not every one. The sample contains approximately 170,000 clones, around 80% of which appear only once. Study results and limitations: TCR beta V- and J-gene trimming, according to a later analysis, was linked to a missense DCLRE1C variant.

The origin of this receptor is a woman in her 30s in good health and CMV-seropositive. The sample taken for sequencing was PBMCs. The V gene is TRBV9, the J gene TRBJ1-6; 7 nucleotides agree with TRBD1. CDR3 DNA: TGTGCCAGCAGCGTAGGAGGGGGCGCTAGGCCCCTCCACTTT. Encoded protein: CASSVGGGARPLHF. The full variable domain, completed using reference TRBV9 and TRBJ1-6, is DSGVTQTPKHLITATGQRVTLRCSPRSGDLSVYWYQQSLDQGLQFLIQYYNGEERAKGNILERFSAQQFPDLHSELNLSSLELGDSALYFCASSVGGGARPLHFGNGTRLTVT.